This TCR beta chain was recorded in a study of identical twins. Overall study results and limits: Models underestimated how often monozygotic twins shared out-of-frame TCR alpha. Twin-shared out-of-frame alpha sequences showed excess low generation probability.

With 5 bases removed from V and 5 bases from J, the gap between germline ends came to 9 bases. The CDR3 has 12 amino acids. CDR1 is LGHDT and CDR2 is YNNKEL in the germline V gene (reference sequence). The sample holds a few counts of this clonotype. Its antigen remains unknown. Unique molecular identifiers were present on the cDNA, and a universal primer site came from template switching. TCRdb analysed the 5' RACE reads with MiXCR anew, one entry per CDR3 protein. The sample lists under 300,000 distinct CDR3 sequences, roughly 13% occurring once. This sample also appeared in a second study, on yellow fever vaccine responses in identical twins. From that paper: Twins' T cell vaccine responses reportedly looked partly convergent, partly personalized.

Specimen: memory (CD45RO+) T cells sorted from blood. V and J are TRBV3-1 and TRBJ2-5, with D unresolved. This clonotype was sampled from a woman under 30 in good health. The CDR3 DNA follows: TGTGCCAGCAGCGCCAGCTTGGAGACCCAGTACTTC. Translated: CASSASLETQYF.